A single sample is the source of the 32 T cell receptor beta chains below, sequenced in a study of beta chain features in type 1 diabetes. Since all of the isolated RNA was reverse transcribed, expressed TCRB transcripts were what got sequenced. Some clones are missing from TCRdb's copy, which holds only in-frame ones; the method was immunoSEQ multiplex PCR. The sample has roughly 240,000 clones, approximately 14% seen once; the top ten hold 0.026%. The sequencing input was naive CD4+ T cells from blood. The receptors come from a woman in her forties in good health.

J is TRBJ2-1 and V is TRBV7-2, with 9 bases matching TRBD1. There are 15 residues in the CDR3. Germline CDR1 is SGHTA and CDR2 is FQGNSA. V was pared by 1 base and J by 9 bases, with 7 bases of the junction left unmatched. The CDR3 region is CASSLVGQGGAEQFF. The DNA of the CDR3 is TGTGCCAGCAGCTTAGTGGGACAGGGTGGTGCTGAGCAGTTCTTC.

This clone has just a few counts. J is TRBJ1-2 and V is TRBV5-1, with 7 nucleotides matching TRBD1. With V trimmed by 4 bases and J by 6 bases, 9 bases remained unmatched. CDR1 and CDR2 (germline): SGHRS, YFSETQ. The CDR3 contains 14 residues. DNA of the CDR3: TGCGCCAGCAGCACTCGAACAGGGGAGGATGGCTACACCTTC. This encodes CASSTRTGEDGYTF.

This clone was seen a few times. The DNA is left out, because the CDR3 cannot be placed on it with certainty; the CDR3 is given as TCRdb lists it. The V gene is TRBV18, the J gene TRBJ2-7; the D call of TRBD1 is as the table states it, not checked on the DNA. The V gene's germline CDR1 is KGHSH and CDR2 LQKENI. The CDR3 is 14 residues long, ends included. The CDR3 loop reads CASSGIEFGTGTYF.

This clone was counted only a few times. The chain couples TRBV10-1 to TRBJ2-2; TRBD1 matches at 7 bases. Germline V CDR1 and CDR2: WNHNN, SYGVQD (reference sequence). The CDR3 sequence is 15 residues long. J was trimmed by 2 bases and V by 4 bases; bases with no gene match: 4. The CDR3 DNA reads TGCGCCAGCAGTGCGGCAGGGGGAAACACCGGGGAGCTGTTTTTT. It is translated as CASSAAGGNTGELFF.

The chain couples TRBV18 to TRBJ1-5; the match to TRBD1 covers 8 bases. Losses at the gene ends were 1 base for V and 4 bases for J; bases not matched to a gene: 0. Germline values: CDR1 KGHSH, CDR2 LQKENI. The CDR3 has 14 amino acids. The CDR3 coding sequence is TGTGCCAGCTCACCACGGACAGGGAATCAGCCCCAGCATTTT. Translation gives CASSPRTGNQPQHF.

This clone was seen a few times. This sequence joins TRBV5-4 and TRBJ1-1; TRBD1 aligns across 7 bases. This CDR3 is 15 amino acids long. The J segment lost 1 base and the V segment lost 0 bases, leaving 3 bases of the junction unmatched. The germline CDR1 and CDR2 sequences are SGHNT and YYREEE (reference sequence). The CDR3 loop is CASSLVAGGNTEAFF. The CDR3 nucleotides are TGTGCCAGCAGCTTGGTGGCAGGGGGGAACACTGAAGCTTTCTTT.

DNA of the CDR3: TGTGCCAGCAGCCCGGAGCCAGGGAACTATGGCTACACCTTC. Its translation: CASSPEPGNYGYTF. The V gene is TRBV5-4, the J gene TRBJ1-2; tentatively, D is TRBD1 (5 bases). V lost 4 bases to trimming and J lost 2 bases, with 12 bases between them. The CDR3 has 14 amino acids. The germline V gene encodes CDR1 SGHNT and CDR2 YYREEE (reference sequence). The complete variable domain, with remaining parts taken from reference TRBV5-4 and TRBJ1-2, reads ETGVTQSPTHLIKTRGQQVTLRCSSQSGHNTVSWYQQALGQGPQFIFQYYREEENGRGNFPPRFSGLQFPNYSSELNVNALELDDSALYLCASSPEPGNYGYTFGSGTRLTVV.

The chain has TRBV7-8 and TRBJ2-6; D call uncertain. The length of the CDR3 is 18 residues. Germline V gene sequence: CDR1 SGHVS, CDR2 FQNEAQ. V lost 3 bases and J lost 0, with 15 bases in between. The CDR3 sequence is CASSLVPTPLSGANVLTF. CDR3 DNA: TGTGCCAGCAGCTTGGTCCCTACCCCCCTCTCTGGGGCCAACGTCCTGACTTTC.

This clone was found a few times. The rearrangement joins TRBV18 to TRBJ2-1, with a possible D match to TRBD2 (5 bases). The V end lost 5 bases, the J end lost 0 bases, and 17 bases lay between the germline ends. Germline V lookup: CDR1 KGHSH, CDR2 LQKENI. The CDR3 is 17 amino acids. The DNA of the CDR3 is TGTGCCAGCTCATCGCAAAGAGCGGTGAGCTCCTACAATGAGCAGTTCTTC. This codes for CASSSQRAVSSYNEQFF.

The chain uses TRBV18 and TRBJ1-1, with a weak D call TRBD1 (6 bases). The CDR3 contains 14 residues. Between the trimmed V and J ends, which lost 3 bases and 1 base, there was a span of 9 bases. CDR1 is KGHSH and CDR2 is LQKENI in the germline V gene. As DNA, the CDR3 is TGTGCCAGCTCACCTACAGGGCCGAACACTGAAGCTTTCTTT. Protein sequence: CASSPTGPNTEAFF.

The V and J genes are TRBV9 and TRBJ2-7; D may be TRBD1 (6 bases). Trimming took off 0 bases at V and 0 bases at J, with 13 bases between the two ends. The CDR3 sequence is 16 residues long. CDR1 is SGDLS and CDR2 is YYNGEE in the germline V gene. As DNA, the CDR3 is TGTGCCAGCAGCGTAGGTGGAGGACAGCTCTCCTACGAGCAGTACTTC. This encodes CASSVGGGQLSYEQYF.

On this clone itself: An end of the junction differs from the germline gene, which may be a read error. The J gene is TRBJ2-7, the V gene TRBV20-1, with TRBD2 as a possible D gene (7 bases). CDR3 length: 9 amino acids. Germline assignment: CDR1 DFQATT and CDR2 SNEGSKA (reference sequence). The CDR3 nucleotides are TGCAGTGCTAGTGGGGAGGGGGTCTTC. It is translated as CSASGEGVF.

V usage is TRBV29-1 and J usage is TRBJ1-2, with no clear D. This CDR3 comprises 12 residues. Trimming stripped 4 bases from V and 10 bases from J, with 16 bases between. The germline V gene has CDR1 SQVTM and CDR2 ANQGSEA. The CDR3, as DNA: TGCAGCGTTGTCGATCGGAGAGGTGTCTACACCTTC. Its protein product is CSVVDRRGVYTF. Drawing the rest from reference TRBV29-1 and TRBJ1-2, the complete variable domain is SAVISQKPSRDICQRGTSLTIQCQVDSQVTMMFWYRQQPGQSLTLIATANQGSEATYESGFVIDKFPISRPNLTFSTLTVSNMSPEDSSIYLCSVVDRRGVYTFGSGTRLTVV.

This clone was seen a handful of times. One end of the junction fails to match germline, which may point to a read error. The chain carries TRBV29-1 and TRBJ2-1; TRBD2 aligns across 11 bases. CDR3 size: 15 residues. Germline lookup yields CDR1 SQVTM and CDR2 ANQGSEA. The CDR3 sequence: CSVEELSGGASQQFF. As DNA, the CDR3 is TGCAGCGTGGAAGAGCTTAGCGGGGGGGCCAGTCAACAGTTCTTC.

V is TRBV27 and J is TRBJ2-7; TRBD2 is a possible D gene (7 bases). Germline values: CDR1 MNHEY, CDR2 SMNVEV (reference sequence). The CDR3 extends over 14 amino acids. The V gene lost 9 bases and the J gene lost 1 base, with 16 bases spanning the gap. CDR3 region: CASGVGGPSYEQYF. CDR3 nucleotides: TGTGCCAGTGGGGTGGGGGGGCCGTCCTACGAGCAGTACTTC.

The rearrangement links TRBV9 to TRBJ2-2; 11 bases line up with TRBD1. The CDR3 is 16 residues long. CDR1 is SGDLS and CDR2 is YYNGEE in the germline V gene. J gave up 7 bases and V 4 bases, and 9 bases lay outside the gene matches. The CDR3 DNA reads TGTGCCAGCAGCCGCCGGGACAGGGGGTTCGACGGGGAGCTGTTTTTT. It translates to CASSRRDRGFDGELFF.

In its sample, this clone was seen a few times. V and J are TRBV27 and TRBJ1-6; tentative D call: TRBD1 (5 bases). The CDR3 spans 14 residues. Germline V gene data show CDR1 as MNHEY and CDR2 as SMNVEV (reference sequence). Trimming stripped 8 bases from V and 7 bases from J, with 15 bases between. For the CDR3, the DNA is TGTGCCAGCTCCCTATGGAGGGACAATTCACCCCTCCACTTT. The encoded protein is CASSLWRDNSPLHF.

The genes are TRBV5-4 and TRBJ2-2; TRBD2 is a possible D gene (5 bases). Germline loops: CDR1 SGHNT, CDR2 YYREEE (reference sequence). The V and J ends lost 5 bases and 10 bases respectively, with 18 bases between them. The CDR3 runs to 14 residues. The CDR3 nucleotides are TGTGCCAGCAGACCTGGACTGGCGACGGAGGAGCTGTTTTTT. It translates to CASRPGLATEELFF.

This chain uses TRBV11-2 with TRBJ2-5, with 8 bases fitting TRBD2. The CDR3 is 15 amino acids. The germline V gene has CDR1 SGHAT and CDR2 FQNNGV. J gave up 5 bases and V 1 base, and 6 bases lay outside the gene matches. CDR3 bases: TGTGCCAGCAGCTTAGGCGACGGGGGGGTCGAGACCCAGTACTTC. Protein sequence: CASSLGDGGVETQYF.

The sample holds a few counts of this clone. This sequence joins TRBV19 and TRBJ1-5, with D perhaps matching TRBD1 (6 bases). Per germline, CDR1 LNHDA and CDR2 SQIVND (reference sequence). The V end was cut by 6 bases, the J end by 0 bases, with 9 bases between. CDR3 size: 14 residues. This CDR3 is CASSPGHSNQPQHF. DNA of the CDR3: TGTGCCAGTAGCCCGGGACATAGCAATCAGCCCCAGCATTTT.

The DNA of the CDR3 is TGTGCCAGCAGTTATGGTAGGAGGGCTGAAGCTTTCTTT. Translated: CASSYGRRAEAFF. The chain has TRBV6-5 and TRBJ1-1; D unclear. The length of the CDR3 is 13 residues. The germline V gene encodes CDR1 MNHEY and CDR2 SVGAGI. V was clipped by 3 bases and J by 6 bases, with 11 bases between them.

The chain combines TRBV7-2 with TRBJ2-1; 11 positions match TRBD2. The CDR3 covers 15 residues. V lost 1 base to trimming and J lost 5 bases; unmatched junction nucleotides: 1. The germline CDR1 and CDR2 sequences are SGHTA and FQGNSA. CDR3 bases: TGTGCCAGCAGCTTAGGACTAGCGGGGAACAATGAGCAGTTCTTC. Residues: CASSLGLAGNNEQFF. Full variable domain (missing parts from reference TRBV7-2 and TRBJ2-1): GAGVSQSPSNKVTEKGKDVELRCDPISGHTALYWYRQSLGQGLEFLIYFQGNSAPDKSGLPSDRFSAERTGGSVSTLTIQRTQQEDSAVYLCASSLGLAGNNEQFFGPGTRLTVL.

This clone was found a few times. The gene calls are TRBV4-1 and TRBJ2-6; D unclear. Trimming removed 4 bases at V and 2 bases at J, with 3 bases between. The V gene's germline CDR1 is MGHRA and CDR2 YSYEKL. This CDR3 is built from 13 residues. CDR3 DNA: TGCGCCAGCAGCCCTACTGGGGCCAACGTCCTGACTTTC. Translated, it gives CASSPTGANVLTF.

Only a few counts were recorded for this clone. J is TRBJ2-2 and V is TRBV4-1; 11 bases are a match to TRBD1. V dropped 4 bases and J dropped 6; count of bases not matched to a gene: 13. The CDR3 is 18 amino acids. Germline V gives CDR1 MGHRA, CDR2 YSYEKL. This CDR3 is CASSRELDRGPGAGELFF. DNA of the CDR3: TGCGCCAGCAGCCGCGAACTGGACAGGGGGCCAGGGGCCGGGGAGCTGTTTTTT.

V gene TRBV19 combines with J gene TRBJ1-6, with 8 bases identical to TRBD1. This CDR3 comprises 15 residues. V shed 7 bases, J shed 3 bases, and the junction held 5 bases outside the gene matches. CDR1 and CDR2 (germline): LNHDA, SQIVND (reference sequence). This CDR3 reads CASKRQGSYNSPLHF. CDR3 in DNA: TGTGCCAGTAAAAGACAGGGGAGCTATAATTCACCCCTCCACTTT.

This clone was found a few times. This rearrangement joins TRBV2 to TRBJ2-3; 9 bases map to TRBD2. Germline values: CDR1 SNHLY, CDR2 FYNNEI. The V gene end was trimmed by 2 bases and the J gene end by 1 base; junction bases not matched to a gene: 7. This CDR3 is built from 17 residues. The CDR3 spells CASSEMAGGPGTDTQYF. The CDR3 DNA is TGTGCCAGCAGTGAAATGGCGGGGGGGCCTGGCACAGATACGCAGTATTTT.

A few counts support this clone. V usage is TRBV6-1 and J usage is TRBJ2-7; 8 bases fit TRBD1. The V gene's germline CDR1 is MNHNS and CDR2 SASEGT. The CDR3 sequence is 14 residues long. Germline trimming cut 7 bases from V and 1 base from J; bases unmatched to any gene: 6. The CDR3 protein is CASTLDRASYEQYF. CDR3 in DNA: TGTGCCAGCACCCTGGACAGGGCATCCTACGAGCAGTACTTC.

V is TRBV5-1 and J is TRBJ1-5, with 9 bases lining up with TRBD1. From germline, CDR1 is SGHRS and CDR2 YFSETQ. The CDR3 runs to 14 residues. With V trimmed by 1 base and J by 7 bases, 3 bases remained unmatched. Here the CDR3 DNA reads TGCGCCAGCAGCTTGAGACAGGGGGGCCAGCCCCAGCATTTT. Amino acid sequence: CASSLRQGGQPQHF.

In its sample, this clone was seen a few times. This sequence joins TRBV4-1 and TRBJ2-5; 8 bases map to TRBD1. The better agreement between TRBJ2-7 and the DNA end casts doubt on the J call. Germline values: CDR1 MGHRA, CDR2 YSYEKL. The CDR3 length is 14 residues. The DNA for the CDR3 is TGCGCCAGCAGCCAGCCGCGGACAGGGAACGAGCAGTACTTC. Residues: CASSQPRTGNEQYF.

CDR3 DNA sequence: TGTGCCAGCTCCATTTCGGCGGAATCCTACGAGCAGTACTTC. Its translation is CASSISAESYEQYF. The V call is TRBV18, the J call TRBJ2-7; no clear D. V gave up 6 bases and J gave up 1 base, with 13 bases separating them. The V gene's germline CDR1 is KGHSH and CDR2 LQKENI. This CDR3 contains 14 residues.

This clone was observed at least ten times. The J gene is TRBJ1-2, the V gene TRBV7-9; 7 nucleotides agree with TRBD1. CDR1 is SEHNR and CDR2 is FQNEAQ in the germline V gene (reference sequence). The J segment lost 13 bases and the V segment lost 5 bases, leaving 1 base of the junction unmatched. The CDR3 is made up of 9 amino acids. This CDR3 reads CASSEGATF. The CDR3 nucleotides read TGTGCCAGCAGCGAGGGGGCCACCTTC.

This rearrangement joins TRBV14 to TRBJ1-6; 10 bases agree with TRBD1. The ends lost 5 bases at V and 4 bases at J; junction bases unmatched: 5. The germline V gene encodes CDR1 SGHDN and CDR2 FVKESK. This CDR3 contains 16 residues. CDR3 nucleotides: TGTGCCAGCAGCTCCAGGACAGGGGGTTATAATTCACCCCTCCACTTT. It encodes CASSSRTGGYNSPLHF.